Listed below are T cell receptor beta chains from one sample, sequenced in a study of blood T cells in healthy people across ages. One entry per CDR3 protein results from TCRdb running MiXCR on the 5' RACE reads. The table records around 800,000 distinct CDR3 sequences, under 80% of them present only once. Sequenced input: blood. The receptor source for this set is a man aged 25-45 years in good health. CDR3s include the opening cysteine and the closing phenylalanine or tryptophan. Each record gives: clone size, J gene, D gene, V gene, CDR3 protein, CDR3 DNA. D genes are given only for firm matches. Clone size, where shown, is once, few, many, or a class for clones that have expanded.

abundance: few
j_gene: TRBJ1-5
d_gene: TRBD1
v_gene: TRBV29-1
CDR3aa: CSGGEGAGQPQHF
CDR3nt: TGCAGCGGAGGAGAGGGGGCGGGTCAGCCCCAGCATTTT

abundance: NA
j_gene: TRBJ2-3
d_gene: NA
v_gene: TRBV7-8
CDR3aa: CASRQTGDTQYF
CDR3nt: TGTGCCAGCAGACAGACAGGAGATACGCAGTATTTT

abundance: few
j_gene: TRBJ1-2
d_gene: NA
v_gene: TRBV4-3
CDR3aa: CASSQDIGYGYTF
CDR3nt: TGCGCCAGCAGCCAAGATATTGGGTATGGCTACACCTTC

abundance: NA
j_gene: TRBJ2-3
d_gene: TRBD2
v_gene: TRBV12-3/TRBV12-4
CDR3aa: CASSGLAALTETQYF
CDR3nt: TGTGCCAGCAGTGGACTAGCGGCTCTCACAGAGACGCAGTATTTT

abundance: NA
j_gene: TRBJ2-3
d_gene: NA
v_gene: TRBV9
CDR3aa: CASSTVIGTDTQYF
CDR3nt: TGTGCCAGCTCGACGGTGATAGGCACAGATACGCAGTATTTT

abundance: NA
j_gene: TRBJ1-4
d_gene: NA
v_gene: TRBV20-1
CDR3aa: CSAQPGREGKLFF
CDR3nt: TGCAGTGCTCAACCCGGTAGGGAGGGAAAACTGTTTTTT

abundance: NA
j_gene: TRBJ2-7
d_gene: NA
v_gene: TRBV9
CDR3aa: CASGDSPYEQYF
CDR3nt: TGTGCCAGCGGAGACAGCCCCTACGAGCAGTACTTC

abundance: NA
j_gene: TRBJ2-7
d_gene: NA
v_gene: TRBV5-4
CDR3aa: CASSYQESQQYF
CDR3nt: TGTGCCAGCAGCTACCAGGAAAGCCAGCAGTACTTC

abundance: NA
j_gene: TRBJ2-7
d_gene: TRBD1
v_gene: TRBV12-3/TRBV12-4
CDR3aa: CASSYYLRDREAYEQYF
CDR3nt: TGTGCCAGCAGTTACTACCTCCGGGACAGGGAAGCCTACGAGCAGTACTTC

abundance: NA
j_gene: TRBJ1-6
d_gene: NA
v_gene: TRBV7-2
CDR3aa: CASSPTWSRSVLNSPLHF
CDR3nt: TGTGCCAGCAGCCCCACATGGTCCCGGTCTGTCTTGAATTCACCCCTCCACTTT

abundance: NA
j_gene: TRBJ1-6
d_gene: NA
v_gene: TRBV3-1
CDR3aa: CASSQYTLQDPHF
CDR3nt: TGTGCCAGCAGCCAATATACCCTGCAGGATCCCCACTTT

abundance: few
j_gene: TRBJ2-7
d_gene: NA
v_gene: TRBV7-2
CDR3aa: CASSLVSGQNYEQYF
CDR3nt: TGTGCTAGCAGCTTAGTGTCTGGGCAGAACTACGAGCAGTACTTC

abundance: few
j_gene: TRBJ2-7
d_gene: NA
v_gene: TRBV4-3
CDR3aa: CASSQEFTGAYEQYF
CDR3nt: TGCGCCAGCAGCCAAGAGTTTACAGGCGCCTACGAGCAGTACTTC

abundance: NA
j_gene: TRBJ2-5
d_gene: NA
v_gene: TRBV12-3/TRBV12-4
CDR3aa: CASSDRTVGETQYF
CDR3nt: TGTGCCAGCAGTGACAGGACGGTGGGGGAGACCCAGTACTTC

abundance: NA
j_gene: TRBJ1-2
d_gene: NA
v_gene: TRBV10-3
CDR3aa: CAISERLYGYTF
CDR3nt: TGTGCCATCAGTGAACGGCTCTATGGCTACACCTTC

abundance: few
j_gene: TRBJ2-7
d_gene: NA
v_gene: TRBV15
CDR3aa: CATSRDRPDIPSYEQYF
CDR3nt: TGTGCCACCAGCAGAGATCGGCCTGACATCCCATCCTACGAGCAGTACTTC

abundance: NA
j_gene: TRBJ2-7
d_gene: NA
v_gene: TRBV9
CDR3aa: CASSALTGNAYEQYF
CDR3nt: TGTGCCAGCAGCGCCCTGACTGGGAACGCCTACGAGCAGTACTTC

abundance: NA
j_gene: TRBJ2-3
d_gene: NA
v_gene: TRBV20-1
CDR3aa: CSARDLGTDTQYF
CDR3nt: TGCAGTGCTAGAGATTTGGGCACAGATACGCAGTATTTT